These 25 T cell receptor beta chains were all obtained from the same sample, sequenced in a study of siplizumab effects on memory and regulatory T cells. Produced via immunoSEQ multiplex PCR; TCRdb's table is partial and in-frame only. The repertoire consists of 97,000 or so clones, with approximately 90% occurring once and the leading ten covering 0.9% to 1.3%. Sample: CD4+ T cells sorted from blood. The receptor source for this set is a human donor in good health.

This clone was observed once. The V and J genes are TRBV6-5 and TRBJ2-5; possible D gene TRBD2, 5 bases. Per germline, CDR1 MNHEY and CDR2 SVGAGI. Between the trimmed V and J ends, which lost 5 bases and 7 bases, there was a span of 14 bases. CDR3 size: 13 residues. The CDR3 DNA sequence: TGTGCCAGCAGTAAACCAGCGGTAGGGACCCAGTACTTC. The encoded protein is CASSKPAVGTQYF.

This clone occurred once. The chain recombines TRBV10-3 with TRBJ2-1, with no clear D. This CDR3 is built from 14 residues. The V and J ends lost 4 bases and 5 bases respectively, with 12 bases between them. CDR1 and CDR2 from the germline V gene are ENHRY and SYGVKD. The CDR3 nucleotides read TGTGCCATCAGTGTAGGCAACTTAAACAATGAGCAGTTCTTC. Its protein is CAISVGNLNNEQFF.

This clone was observed a few times. For the CDR3, the DNA is TGTGCCAGCAGACGGACAGGGGGCGCTTGGGAGCAGTACTTC. It yields the protein CASRRTGGAWEQYF. The chain couples TRBV5-8 to TRBJ2-7; 11 positions agree with TRBD1. The ends lost 5 bases at V and 7 bases at J; junction bases unmatched: 8. Per the germline V gene, CDR1 is SGHTS and CDR2 is YDEGEE. The CDR3 contains 14 residues.

The V and J genes are TRBV6-5 and TRBJ2-7; D not resolved. Germline CDR1 is MNHEY and CDR2 is SVGAGI. The CDR3 totals 14 residues. V dropped 0 bases and J dropped 4 bases, with 10 bases sitting between them. CDR3 coding DNA: TGTGCCAGCAGTTACTCTGGACGGCCTTACGAGCAGTACTTC. It translates to CASSYSGRPYEQYF.

A few counts support this clone. The CDR3 is CASSPTGTGGFGYTF. The CDR3 DNA reads as TGTGCCAGCTCACCGACCGGGACAGGGGGCTTTGGCTACACCTTC. The V call is TRBV18, the J call TRBJ1-2, with 12 bases fitting TRBD1. This CDR3 is 15 amino acids long. CDR1 is KGHSH, CDR2 LQKENI, per germline. V lost 3 bases and J lost 7; bases outside the gene matches: 6.

The chain couples TRBV5-1 to TRBJ2-7; D may be TRBD1 (6 bases). Trimming took 2 bases from V and 6 from J, leaving 9 bases between them. In germline, CDR1 is SGHRS, CDR2 YFSETQ. This CDR3 comprises 12 residues. This CDR3 is CASSFSGVEQYF. The CDR3 DNA sequence: TGCGCCAGCAGCTTCTCAGGGGTCGAGCAGTACTTC. Using reference TRBV5-1 and TRBJ2-7 for the parts outside the CDR3, the full variable domain is KAGVTQTPRYLIKTRGQQVTLSCSPISGHRSVSWYQQTPGQGLQFLFEYFSETQRNKGNFPGRFSGRQFSNSRSEMNVSTLELGDSALYLCASSFSGVEQYFGPGTRLTVT.

The V and J genes are TRBV7-3 and TRBJ2-2; D unclear. Germline V CDR1 and CDR2: SGHTA, FQGTGA. Trimming shortened V by 5 bases and J by 6 bases, and 13 bases separated the two germline ends. This CDR3 region has 14 residues. The CDR3 DNA reads TGTGCCAGCAGCCCAGAAATGGCGGCCGGGGAGCTGTTTTTT. Encoded protein: CASSPEMAAGELFF. The full variable domain, in which reference TRBV7-3 and TRBJ2-2 provide the parts outside the CDR3, is GAGVSQTPSNKVTEKGKYVELRCDPISGHTALYWYRQSLGQGPEFLIYFQGTGAADDSGLPNDRFFAVRPEGSVSTLKIQRTERGDSAVYLCASSPEMAAGELFFGEGSRLTVL.

This clone was picked up a small number of times. The chain carries TRBV7-8 and TRBJ1-3; D may be TRBD1 (5 bases). V was shortened by 2 bases and J by 10 bases, with 9 bases between the two germline ends. Germline loops: CDR1 SGHVS, CDR2 FQNEAQ. This CDR3 is built from 12 residues. CDR3 loop: CASSLSGGTIYF. The CDR3 DNA reads as TGTGCCAGCAGCTTAAGCGGGGGAACCATATATTTT.

The chain combines TRBV18 with TRBJ2-2, with 7 positions matching TRBD1. Germline V gene sequence: CDR1 KGHSH, CDR2 LQKENI. Trimming at V came to 3 bases and at J to 5 bases, leaving 6 bases not matched to a gene. The CDR3 has 15 residues. The CDR3: CASSPSTGRTGELFF. For the CDR3, the DNA is TGTGCCAGCTCACCGTCGACAGGGCGGACCGGGGAGCTGTTTTTT.

This clone was seen once. The chain joins TRBV30 to TRBJ2-2, with no clear D. This CDR3 is built from 13 residues. The V gene's germline CDR1 is GTSNPN and CDR2 SVGIG (reference sequence). V dropped 0 bases and J dropped 5 bases, with 7 bases sitting between them. In DNA, the CDR3 is TGTGCCTGGAGTGTACTTCGGACCGGGGAGCTGTTTTTT. It specifies CAWSVLRTGELFF. Together with reference TRBV30 and TRBJ2-2, the CDR3 gives the full variable domain: SQTIHQWPATLVQPVGSPLSLECTVEGTSNPNLYWYRQAAGRGLQLLFYSVGIGQISSEVPQNLSASRPQDRQFILSSKKLLLSDSGFYLCAWSVLRTGELFFGEGSRLTVL.

The rearrangement uses TRBV27 and TRBJ1-6; maybe TRBD1 (6 bases). The CDR3 extends over 14 amino acids. Germline CDR1 reads MNHEY; CDR2 reads SMNVEV (reference sequence). V lost 8 bases, J lost 11 bases, and 19 bases lay in between. CDR3 nucleotide sequence: TGTGCCAGCCGCCAATTTAGCACAGGGACACCCCTCCACTTT. Translated: CASRQFSTGTPLHF.

The V call is TRBV30, the J call TRBJ2-7; 12 bases match TRBD2. After removal of 7 bases from V and 6 bases from J, the junction contained 10 bases not matched to a gene. This CDR3 region has 14 residues. Germline V lookup: CDR1 GTSNPN, CDR2 SVGIG (reference sequence). The CDR3 DNA sequence: TGTGCCTCGACGACTAGCGGGAGTTTGACCGAGCAGTACTTC. Translated: CASTTSGSLTEQYF.

The J gene is TRBJ2-3, the V gene TRBV27; 15 bases agree with TRBD2. The CDR3 has 17 amino acids. Looked up from germline, CDR1 is MNHEY and CDR2 is SMNVEV (reference sequence). Losses at the gene ends were 7 bases for V and 4 bases for J; bases not matched to a gene: 9. CDR3: CASNKYGLAGGADTQYF. The CDR3, as DNA: TGTGCCAGCAACAAATACGGACTAGCGGGAGGGGCAGATACGCAGTATTTT.

The V and J genes are TRBV19 and TRBJ1-1; D is possibly TRBD1 (6 bases). Germline loops: CDR1 LNHDA, CDR2 SQIVND (reference sequence). The CDR3 has 15 amino acids. The V end was cut by 4 bases, the J end by 1 base, with 13 bases between. CDR3 sequence (DNA): TGTGCCAGTAGTAGTGACAGGACTGCGAACACTGAAGCTTTCTTT. Translation: CASSSDRTANTEAFF. Full variable domain (rest looked up from reference TRBV19 and TRBJ1-1): DGGITQSPKYLFRKEGQNVTLSCEQNLNHDAMYWYRQDPGQGLRLIYYSQIVNDFQKGDIAEGYSVSREKKESFPLTVTSAQKNPTAFYLCASSSDRTANTEAFFGQGTRLTVV.

The chain employs TRBV28 and TRBJ2-7; D not certain. Looked up from germline, CDR1 is MDHEN and CDR2 is SYDVKM. This CDR3 contains 15 residues. V dropped 5 bases and J dropped 2 bases, with 16 bases sitting between them. The CDR3 DNA follows: TGTGCCAGCAGTACAAGGACGTATCCCACCTACGAGCAGTACTTC. Translation gives CASSTRTYPTYEQYF. Full variable domain (outside the CDR3, taken from reference TRBV28 and TRBJ2-7): DVKVTQSSRYLVKRTGEKVFLECVQDMDHENMFWYRQDPGLGLRLIYFSYDVKMKEKGDIPEGYSVSREKKERFSLILESASTNQTSMYLCASSTRTYPTYEQYFGPGTRLTVT.

The sample holds a few counts of this clone. The chain employs TRBV10-1 and TRBJ2-1; D possibly corresponds to TRBD1 (6 bases). V was clipped by 4 bases and J by 5 bases, with 9 bases between them. Germline-derived CDR1 and CDR2 are WNHNN and SYGVQD (reference sequence). The CDR3 spans 13 residues. The CDR3 loop is CASSGTENNEQFF. CDR3 nucleotide sequence: TGCGCCAGCAGTGGGACAGAGAACAATGAGCAGTTCTTC.

V gene TRBV30 combines with J gene TRBJ2-3; TRBD2 agrees at 12 bases. This CDR3 contains 16 residues. J lost 3 bases, V lost 2 bases, and 6 bases had no gene match. Germline loops: CDR1 GTSNPN, CDR2 SVGIG (reference sequence). The DNA of the CDR3 is TGTGCCTGGAGTTTGGGGCTAGCGGGAGGGACAGATACGCAGTATTTT. It codes for CAWSLGLAGGTDTQYF. Variable domain in full (rest from reference TRBV30 and TRBJ2-3): SQTIHQWPATLVQPVGSPLSLECTVEGTSNPNLYWYRQAAGRGLQLLFYSVGIGQISSEVPQNLSASRPQDRQFILSSKKLLLSDSGFYLCAWSLGLAGGTDTQYFGPGTRLTVL.

J is TRBJ2-3 and V is TRBV14; 7 bases fit TRBD2. J lost 4 bases, V lost 4 bases, and 2 bases had no gene match. CDR3 length: 13 residues. Germline V gene lookup returns CDR1 SGHDN and CDR2 FVKESK. The CDR3 nucleotides are TGTGCCAGCAGCCCAGGGAGGGCAGATACGCAGTATTTT. Its protein product is CASSPGRADTQYF.

The V gene is TRBV7-9, the J gene TRBJ1-4; TRBD1 might be the D (6 bases). CDR3 size: 15 residues. V lost 5 bases and J lost 0, with 10 bases in between. Germline V lookup: CDR1 SEHNR, CDR2 FQNEAQ (reference sequence). CDR3 nucleotide sequence: TGTGCCAGCAGCCGGACAGCCTCAACTAATGAAAAACTGTTTTTT. Protein sequence: CASSRTASTNEKLFF.

The chain is built from TRBV27 and TRBJ2-7; D is uncertain. Germline V CDR1 and CDR2: MNHEY, SMNVEV (reference sequence). The V end was cut by 2 bases, the J end by 5 bases, with 10 bases between. The CDR3 has 13 amino acids. This CDR3 is CASSLTEIHEQYF. In nucleotides, the CDR3 is TGTGCCAGCAGTTTAACGGAAATCCACGAGCAGTACTTC.

The chain is built from TRBV5-4 and TRBJ2-5; tentatively, D is TRBD2 (6 bases). CDR3 size: 15 residues. The germline V gene encodes CDR1 SGHNT and CDR2 YYREEE (reference sequence). Trimming left V 3 bases short and J 3 bases short, with 15 bases between. CDR3 region: CASSSREWREETQYF. CDR3 nucleotide sequence: TGTGCCAGCAGCTCGCGCGAGTGGAGGGAAGAGACCCAGTACTTC.

The V call is TRBV19, the J call TRBJ2-7, with D perhaps matching TRBD1 (6 bases). V was shortened by 5 bases and J by 2 bases, with 19 bases between the two germline ends. CDR1 is LNHDA, CDR2 SQIVND, per germline (reference sequence). This CDR3 comprises 16 residues. The CDR3 nucleotides are TGTGCCAGTAGTTCTTACTCCACAGGGTCTGCCTACGAGCAGTACTTC. Translation gives CASSSYSTGSAYEQYF. The full variable domain, rest sourced from reference TRBV19 and TRBJ2-7, is DGGITQSPKYLFRKEGQNVTLSCEQNLNHDAMYWYRQDPGQGLRLIYYSQIVNDFQKGDIAEGYSVSREKKESFPLTVTSAQKNPTAFYLCASSSYSTGSAYEQYFGPGTRLTVT.

The chain couples TRBV5-1 to TRBJ2-7; TRBD1 matches 8 bases. V shed 4 bases and J 3 bases; nucleotides not matched to a gene: 9. The germline V gene encodes CDR1 SGHRS and CDR2 YFSETQ. The CDR3 consists of 15 residues. The CDR3 sequence is CASSLRQGLRYEQYF. The CDR3 bases are TGCGCCAGCAGCCTTCGACAGGGGCTCCGCTACGAGCAGTACTTC. Filled out from reference TRBV5-1 and TRBJ2-7, the complete variable domain reads KAGVTQTPRYLIKTRGQQVTLSCSPISGHRSVSWYQQTPGQGLQFLFEYFSETQRNKGNFPGRFSGRQFSNSRSEMNVSTLELGDSALYLCASSLRQGLRYEQYFGPGTRLTVT.

This chain connects TRBV19 to TRBJ2-3; D gene unclear. V shed 9 bases and J shed 6 bases, with 16 bases lying between them. CDR1 is LNHDA, CDR2 SQIVND, per germline (reference sequence). The CDR3 totals 13 residues. CDR3 sequence (DNA): TGTGCCAGCGCGCCCGCGGACGGGGATACGCAGTATTTT. Translating gives CASAPADGDTQYF.

V gene TRBV27 combines with J gene TRBJ2-7; perhaps TRBD1 as D (6 bases). The germline gives CDR1 MNHEY, CDR2 SMNVEV (reference sequence). The CDR3 length is 16 residues. The V and J ends lost 6 bases and 4 bases respectively, with 22 bases between them. The CDR3 is CASRPRDTSNPYEQYF. CDR3 bases: TGTGCCAGCAGGCCCCGGGACACCTCAAACCCTTACGAGCAGTACTTC.